Described below is a single T cell receptor beta chain sequence and its context. The antigen is undetermined. The CDR3 is 13 residues long. Germline CDR1 reads MNHNY; CDR2 reads SVGAGI (reference sequence). Germline trimming cut 6 bases from V and 12 bases from J; bases unmatched to any gene: 13. This record comes from a study of regulatory T cells. Study-wide results and caveats: In CD3G-deficient patients, conventional CD4+ T cells were enriched for hydrophobic CDR3 residues at positions 6 and 7. Patient repertoires had restricted TRB V-J pairs and skewed V and J usage, most in Tregs.

A couple of CD3G-deficient patients had more severe autoimmunity; all had some. Amplification used 52 TRBV primers and 13 TRBJ primers. Produced via immunoSEQ multiplex PCR; TCRdb's table is partial and in-frame only. The top ten clones hold 2.4% of a sample with some 38,000 clones, 89% of them seen once. The origin of this receptor is a person under 30 with CD3G deficiency. J is TRBJ1-2 and V is TRBV6-6, with 7 bases aligning to TRBD1. The sequencing input was conventional CD4+ T cells sorted from blood. DNA for the CDR3: TGTGCCAGCAGCCCACCCGGGACAGTGGCCCACACCTTC. Encoded protein: CASSPPGTVAHTF.